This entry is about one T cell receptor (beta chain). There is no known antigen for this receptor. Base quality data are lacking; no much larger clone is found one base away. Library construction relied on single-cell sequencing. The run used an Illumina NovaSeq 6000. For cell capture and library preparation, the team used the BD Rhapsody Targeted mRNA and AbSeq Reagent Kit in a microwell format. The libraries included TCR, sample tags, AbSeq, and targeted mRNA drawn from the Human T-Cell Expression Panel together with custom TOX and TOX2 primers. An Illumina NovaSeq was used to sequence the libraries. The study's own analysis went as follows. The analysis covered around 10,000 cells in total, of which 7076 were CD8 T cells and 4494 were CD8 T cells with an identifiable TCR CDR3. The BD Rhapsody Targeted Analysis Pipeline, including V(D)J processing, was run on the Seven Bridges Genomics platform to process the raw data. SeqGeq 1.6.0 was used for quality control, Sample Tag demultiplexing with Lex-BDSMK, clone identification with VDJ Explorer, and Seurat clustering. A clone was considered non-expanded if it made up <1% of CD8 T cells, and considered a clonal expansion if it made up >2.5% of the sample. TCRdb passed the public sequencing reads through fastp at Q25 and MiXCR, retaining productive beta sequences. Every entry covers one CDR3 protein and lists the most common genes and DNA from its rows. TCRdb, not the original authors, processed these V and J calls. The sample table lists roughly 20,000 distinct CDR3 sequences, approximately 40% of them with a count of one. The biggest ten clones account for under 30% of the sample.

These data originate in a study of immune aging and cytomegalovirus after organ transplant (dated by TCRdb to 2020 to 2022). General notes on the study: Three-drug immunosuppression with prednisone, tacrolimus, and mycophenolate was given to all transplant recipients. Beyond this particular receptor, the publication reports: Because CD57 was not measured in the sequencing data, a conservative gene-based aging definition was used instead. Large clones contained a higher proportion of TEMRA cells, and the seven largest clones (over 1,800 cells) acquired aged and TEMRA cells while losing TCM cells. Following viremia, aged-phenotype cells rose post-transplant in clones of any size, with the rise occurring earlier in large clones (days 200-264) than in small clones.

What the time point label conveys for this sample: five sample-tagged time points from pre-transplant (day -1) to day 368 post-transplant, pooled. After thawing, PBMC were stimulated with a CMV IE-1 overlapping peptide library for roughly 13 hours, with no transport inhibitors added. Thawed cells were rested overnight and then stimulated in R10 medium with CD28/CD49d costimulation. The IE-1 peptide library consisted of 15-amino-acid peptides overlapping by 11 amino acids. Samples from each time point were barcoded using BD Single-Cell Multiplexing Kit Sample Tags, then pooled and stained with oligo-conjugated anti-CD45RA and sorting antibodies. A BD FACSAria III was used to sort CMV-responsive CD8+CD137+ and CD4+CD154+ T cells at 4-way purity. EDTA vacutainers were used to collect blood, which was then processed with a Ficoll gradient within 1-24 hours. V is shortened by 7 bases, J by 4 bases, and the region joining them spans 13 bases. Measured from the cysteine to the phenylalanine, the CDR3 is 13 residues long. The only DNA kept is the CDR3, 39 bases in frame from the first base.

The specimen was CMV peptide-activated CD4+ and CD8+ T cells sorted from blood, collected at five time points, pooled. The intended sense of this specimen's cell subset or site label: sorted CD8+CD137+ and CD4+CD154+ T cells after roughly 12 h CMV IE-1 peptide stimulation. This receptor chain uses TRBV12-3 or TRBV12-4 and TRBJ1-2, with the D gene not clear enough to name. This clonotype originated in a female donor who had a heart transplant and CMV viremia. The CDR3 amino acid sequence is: CASTTALPYGYTF. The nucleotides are TGTGCCAGCACCACTGCCCTCCCCTATGGCTACACCTTC.